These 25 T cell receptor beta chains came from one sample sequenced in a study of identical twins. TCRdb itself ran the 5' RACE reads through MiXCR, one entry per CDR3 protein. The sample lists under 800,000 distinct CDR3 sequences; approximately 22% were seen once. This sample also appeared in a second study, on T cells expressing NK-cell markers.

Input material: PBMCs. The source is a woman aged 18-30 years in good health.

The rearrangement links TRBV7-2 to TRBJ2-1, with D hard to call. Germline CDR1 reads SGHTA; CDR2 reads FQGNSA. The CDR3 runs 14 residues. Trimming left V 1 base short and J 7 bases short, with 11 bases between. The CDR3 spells CASSLGSTPNEQFF. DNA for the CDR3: TGTGCCAGCAGCTTAGGATCTACCCCAAATGAGCAGTTCTTC.

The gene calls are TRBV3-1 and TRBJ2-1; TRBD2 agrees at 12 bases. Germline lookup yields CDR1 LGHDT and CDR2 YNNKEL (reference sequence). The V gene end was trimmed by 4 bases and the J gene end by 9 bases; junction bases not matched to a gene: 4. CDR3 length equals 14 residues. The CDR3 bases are TGTGCCAGCAGCCCGCCACTAGCGGGGGGTGAGCAGTTCTTC. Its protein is CASSPPLAGGEQFF.

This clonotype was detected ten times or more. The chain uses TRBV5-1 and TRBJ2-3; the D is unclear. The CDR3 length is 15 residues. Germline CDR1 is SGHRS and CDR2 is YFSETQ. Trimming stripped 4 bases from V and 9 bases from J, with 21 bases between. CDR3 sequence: CASSPDNSRLGTQYF. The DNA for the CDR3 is TGCGCCAGCAGCCCGGATAATTCACGGTTAGGGACGCAGTATTTT.

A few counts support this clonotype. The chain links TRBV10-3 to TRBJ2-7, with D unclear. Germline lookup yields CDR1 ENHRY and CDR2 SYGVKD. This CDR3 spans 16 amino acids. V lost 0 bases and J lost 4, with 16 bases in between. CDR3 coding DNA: TGTGCCATCAGTGAGTCGACGGGCCCTGTCAGGTACGAGCAGTACTTC. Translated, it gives CAISESTGPVRYEQYF.

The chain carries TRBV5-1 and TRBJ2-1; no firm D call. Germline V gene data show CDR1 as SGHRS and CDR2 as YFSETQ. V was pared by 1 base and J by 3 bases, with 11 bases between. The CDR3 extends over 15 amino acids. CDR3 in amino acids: CASSLSLAVYNEQFF. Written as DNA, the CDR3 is TGCGCCAGCAGCTTGAGTCTGGCGGTCTACAATGAGCAGTTCTTC.

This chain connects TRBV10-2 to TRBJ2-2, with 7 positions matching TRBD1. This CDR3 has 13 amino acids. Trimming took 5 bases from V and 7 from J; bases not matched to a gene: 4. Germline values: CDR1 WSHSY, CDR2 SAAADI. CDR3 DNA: TGCGCCAGCAGTACAGGGGATCACGGGGAGCTGTTTTTT. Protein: CASSTGDHGELFF.

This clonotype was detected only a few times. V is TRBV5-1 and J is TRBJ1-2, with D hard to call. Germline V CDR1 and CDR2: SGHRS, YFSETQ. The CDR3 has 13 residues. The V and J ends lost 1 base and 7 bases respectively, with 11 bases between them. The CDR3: CASSLIRARGYTF. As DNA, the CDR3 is TGCGCCAGCAGCTTGATAAGGGCTCGTGGCTACACCTTC. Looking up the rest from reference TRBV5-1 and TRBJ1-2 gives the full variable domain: KAGVTQTPRYLIKTRGQQVTLSCSPISGHRSVSWYQQTPGQGLQFLFEYFSETQRNKGNFPGRFSGRQFSNSRSEMNVSTLELGDSALYLCASSLIRARGYTFGSGTRLTVV.

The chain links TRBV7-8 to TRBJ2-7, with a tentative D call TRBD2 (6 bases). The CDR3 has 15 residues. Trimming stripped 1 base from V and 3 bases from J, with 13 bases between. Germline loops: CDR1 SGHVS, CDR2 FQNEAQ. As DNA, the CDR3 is TGTGCCAGCAGCTTAGTGCCGGGGGTTCTCTACGAGCAGTACTTC. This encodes CASSLVPGVLYEQYF.

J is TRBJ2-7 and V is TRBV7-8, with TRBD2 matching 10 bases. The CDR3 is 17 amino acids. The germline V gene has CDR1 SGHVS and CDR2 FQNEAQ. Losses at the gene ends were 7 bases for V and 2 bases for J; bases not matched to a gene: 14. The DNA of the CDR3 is TGTGCCAGCAACCAGTGGGCTAGCGGGAGAGCCCCCTACGAGCAGTACTTC. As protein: CASNQWASGRAPYEQYF.

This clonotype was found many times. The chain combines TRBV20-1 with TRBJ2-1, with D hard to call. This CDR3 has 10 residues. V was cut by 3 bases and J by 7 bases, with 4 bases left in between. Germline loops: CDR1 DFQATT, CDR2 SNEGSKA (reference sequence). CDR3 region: CSASRNEQFF. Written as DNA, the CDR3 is TGCAGTGCTAGTAGGAATGAGCAGTTCTTC.

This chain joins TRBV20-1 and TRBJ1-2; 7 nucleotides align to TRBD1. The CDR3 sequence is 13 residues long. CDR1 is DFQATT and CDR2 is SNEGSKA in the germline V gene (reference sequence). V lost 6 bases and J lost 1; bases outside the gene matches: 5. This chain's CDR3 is CSALGQLNYGYTF. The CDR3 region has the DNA TGCAGTGCCCTGGGACAGCTTAACTATGGCTACACCTTC.

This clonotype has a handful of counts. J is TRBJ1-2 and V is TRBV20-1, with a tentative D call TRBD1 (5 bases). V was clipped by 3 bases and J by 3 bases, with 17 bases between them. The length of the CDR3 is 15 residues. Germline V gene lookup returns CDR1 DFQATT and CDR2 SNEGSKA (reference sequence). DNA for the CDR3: TGCAGTGCTAGGAGATTCCGGGACGGACACTATGGCTACACCTTC. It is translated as CSARRFRDGHYGYTF.

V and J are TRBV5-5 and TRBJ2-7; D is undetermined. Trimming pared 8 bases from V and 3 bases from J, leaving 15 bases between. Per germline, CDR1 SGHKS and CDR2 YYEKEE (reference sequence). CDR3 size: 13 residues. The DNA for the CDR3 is TGTGCCAGGGGCGCCGGCGTACTCTACGAGCAGTACTTC. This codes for CARGAGVLYEQYF.

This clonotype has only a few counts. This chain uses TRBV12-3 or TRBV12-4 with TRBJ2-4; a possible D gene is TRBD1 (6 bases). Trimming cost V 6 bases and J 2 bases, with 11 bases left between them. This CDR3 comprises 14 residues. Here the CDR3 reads CASRDRNTKNIQYF. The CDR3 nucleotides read TGTGCCAGCAGGGACAGAAACACCAAAAACATTCAGTACTTC.

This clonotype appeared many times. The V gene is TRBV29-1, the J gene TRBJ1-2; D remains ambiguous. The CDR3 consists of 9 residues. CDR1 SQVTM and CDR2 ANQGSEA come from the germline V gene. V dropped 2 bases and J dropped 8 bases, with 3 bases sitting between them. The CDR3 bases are TGCAGCGTTGAACAGGGCTACACCTTC. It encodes CSVEQGYTF.

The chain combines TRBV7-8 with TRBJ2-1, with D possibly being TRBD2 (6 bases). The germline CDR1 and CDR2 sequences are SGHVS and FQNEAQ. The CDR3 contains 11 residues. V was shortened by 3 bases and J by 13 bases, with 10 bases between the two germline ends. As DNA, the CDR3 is TGTGCCAGCAGCTTGACGGGACTCCAGTTCTTC. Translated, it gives CASSLTGLQFF.

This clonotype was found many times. CDR3 protein: CSVGLGETQYF. CDR3 in DNA: TGCAGCGTTGGCCTCGGGGAGACCCAGTACTTC. V gene TRBV29-1 combines with J gene TRBJ2-5; D remains unclear. The CDR3 has 11 amino acids. V lost 4 bases, J lost 5 bases, and 8 bases lay in between. Germline loops: CDR1 SQVTM, CDR2 ANQGSEA.

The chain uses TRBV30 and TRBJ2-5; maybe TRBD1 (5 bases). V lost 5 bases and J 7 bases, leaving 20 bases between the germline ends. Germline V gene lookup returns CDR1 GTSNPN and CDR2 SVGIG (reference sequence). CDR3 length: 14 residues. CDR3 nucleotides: TGTGCCTGGGCAATATCTTCAGGGTGGGGGACCCAGTACTTC. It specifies CAWAISSGWGTQYF.

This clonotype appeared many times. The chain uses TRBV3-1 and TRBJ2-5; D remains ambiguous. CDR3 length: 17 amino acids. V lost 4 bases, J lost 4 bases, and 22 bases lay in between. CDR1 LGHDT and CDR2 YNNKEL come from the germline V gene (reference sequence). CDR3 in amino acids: CASSLRGGKGLTETQYF. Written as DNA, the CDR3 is TGTGCCAGCAGCCTACGAGGTGGAAAGGGTCTTACAGAGACCCAGTACTTC.

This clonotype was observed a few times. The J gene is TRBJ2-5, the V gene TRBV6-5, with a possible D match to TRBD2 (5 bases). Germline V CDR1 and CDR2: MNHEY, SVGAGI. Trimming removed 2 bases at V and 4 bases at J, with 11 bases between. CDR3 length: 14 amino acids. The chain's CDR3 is CASSYGRGSETQYF. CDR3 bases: TGTGCCAGCAGTTACGGCCGGGGTTCAGAGACCCAGTACTTC.

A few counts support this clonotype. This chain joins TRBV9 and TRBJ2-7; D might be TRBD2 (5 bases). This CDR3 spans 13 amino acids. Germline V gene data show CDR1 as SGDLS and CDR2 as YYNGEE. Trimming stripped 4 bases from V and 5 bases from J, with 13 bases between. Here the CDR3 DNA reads TGTGCCAGCAGCCCGGACGTGAGGGACGAGCAGTACTTC. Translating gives CASSPDVRDEQYF.

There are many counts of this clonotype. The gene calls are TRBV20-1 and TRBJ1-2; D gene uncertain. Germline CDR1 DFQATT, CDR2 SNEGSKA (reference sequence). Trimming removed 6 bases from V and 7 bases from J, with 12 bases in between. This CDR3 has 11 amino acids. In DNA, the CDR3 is TGCAGTGCAACTGGGTGGGGTGGCTACACCTTC. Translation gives CSATGWGGYTF.

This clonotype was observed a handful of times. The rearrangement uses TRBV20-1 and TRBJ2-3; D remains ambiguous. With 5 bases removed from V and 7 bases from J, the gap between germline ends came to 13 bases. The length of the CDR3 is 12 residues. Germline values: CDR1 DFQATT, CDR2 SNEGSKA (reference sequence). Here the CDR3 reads CSAQVLGNTQYF. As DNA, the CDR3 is TGCAGTGCTCAAGTACTTGGGAATACGCAGTATTTT.

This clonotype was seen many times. The CDR3 nucleotides read TGCGCCAGCAGCTTTAGCGGGGGGGCCTTCAATGAGCAGTTCTTC. It translates to CASSFSGGAFNEQFF. V and J are TRBV5-1 and TRBJ2-1; 11 bases fit TRBD2. Trimming at V came to 2 bases and at J to 6 bases, leaving 4 bases not matched to a gene. CDR3 length: 15 residues. Germline V gene lookup returns CDR1 SGHRS and CDR2 YFSETQ.

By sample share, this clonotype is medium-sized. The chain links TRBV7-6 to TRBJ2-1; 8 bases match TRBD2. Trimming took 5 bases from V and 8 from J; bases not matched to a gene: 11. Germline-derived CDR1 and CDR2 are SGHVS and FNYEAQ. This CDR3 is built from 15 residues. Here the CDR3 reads CASSHSGVLNHEQFF. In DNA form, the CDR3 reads TGTGCCAGCAGCCATAGCGGGGTACTGAACCATGAGCAGTTCTTC.